The 22 T cell receptor beta chains below were found in one sample sequenced in a study of blood T cell repertoires in COVID-19. TCRdb keeps only in-frame clones here, not all; method: immunoSEQ multiplex PCR. The sample lists over 130,000 clones; 82% were seen once. The sequencing sample was made of peripheral blood. Receptor source: a woman aged 80 or older with acute or convalescent COVID-19.

This clone has just one count. The J gene is TRBJ2-2, the V gene TRBV27, with D tentatively TRBD2 (5 bases). V shed 7 bases and J shed 0 bases, with 15 bases lying between them. The CDR3 covers 16 residues. Germline-derived CDR1 and CDR2 are MNHEY and SMNVEV (reference sequence). CDR3 sequence: CASTRNASPNTGELFF. CDR3 DNA: TGTGCCAGCACCCGGAACGCTAGCCCGAACACCGGGGAGCTGTTTTTT.

V is TRBV28 and J is TRBJ1-5; D is uncertain. Per germline, CDR1 MDHEN and CDR2 SYDVKM. The CDR3 spans 12 residues. Trimming removed 6 bases at V and 4 bases at J, with 7 bases between. The CDR3 is CASRYGNQPQHF. The CDR3 DNA sequence: TGTGCCAGCAGATACGGTAATCAGCCCCAGCATTTT.

To note about this clone: Different DNA sequences within this sample yield the same CDR3. The genes are TRBV10-3 and TRBJ1-3; 8 positions match TRBD1. Germline V gene data show CDR1 as ENHRY and CDR2 as SYGVKD. V gave up 0 bases and J gave up 4 bases; unmatched junction bases: 2. The CDR3 runs 15 residues. In nucleotides, the CDR3 is TGTGCCATCAGTGAGTCGACAGGGGCGGGAAACACCATATATTTT. As protein: CAISESTGAGNTIYF.

V is TRBV11-2 and J is TRBJ2-1; 7 bases match TRBD1. In germline, CDR1 is SGHAT, CDR2 FQNNGV. This CDR3 comprises 14 residues. The V segment lost 7 bases and the J segment 4 bases; nucleotides outside the gene matches: 7. The CDR3 reads CASTLSDRYNEQFF. The CDR3 DNA is TGTGCCAGCACCCTCTCGGACAGGTACAATGAGCAGTTCTTC.

The V gene is TRBV21-1, the J gene TRBJ2-7; the tabulated D call, TRBD2, remains unverified against the DNA. TRBV21-1 is a documented pseudogene. The CDR3 totals 20 residues. CDR3 DNA sequence: TGTGCCAGCAGCGCGAGGGCCCCGGGCCTGGGACTAGCGGTCCCCTACGAGCAGTACTTC. This gives the protein CASSARAPGLGLAVPYEQYF.

V usage is TRBV7-9 and J usage is TRBJ1-5; tentative D call: TRBD1 (5 bases). V shed 2 bases and J shed 3 bases, with 14 bases lying between them. The germline CDR1 and CDR2 sequences are SEHNR and FQNEAQ (reference sequence). The CDR3 consists of 16 residues. CDR3 in amino acids: CASSLSSGSLNQPQHF. The CDR3, as DNA: TGTGCCAGCAGCTTATCTTCAGGGTCCCTCAATCAGCCCCAGCATTTT.

This chain uses TRBV4-2 with TRBJ1-5, with 9 nucleotides matching TRBD1. The CDR3 contains 16 residues. Germline V gene sequence: CDR1 LGHNA, CDR2 YNFKEQ. J was trimmed by 7 bases and V by 4 bases; bases with no gene match: 11. The CDR3 coding sequence is TGTGCCAGCAGCCGCCAGGCACAGGGGGCCGGGCAGCCCCAGCATTTT. This encodes CASSRQAQGAGQPQHF.

V and J are TRBV30 and TRBJ1-5; D may be TRBD1 (5 bases). Per the germline V gene, CDR1 is GTSNPN and CDR2 is SVGIG (reference sequence). There are 13 residues in the CDR3. With 5 bases removed from V and 9 bases from J, the gap between germline ends came to 17 bases. For the CDR3, the DNA is TGTGCCTGGTCTGGGGGGGATCCTCCGCCCCAGCATTTT. Its translation is CAWSGGDPPPQHF.

The chain combines TRBV6-6 with TRBJ2-7; 7 positions agree with TRBD2. The CDR3 consists of 16 residues. V lost 0 bases and J lost 1; bases outside the gene matches: 6. CDR1 is MNHNY, CDR2 SVGAGI, per germline (reference sequence). In nucleotides, the CDR3 is TGTGCCAGCAGTTACTCGGCGCGGGAGTCATCCTACGAGCAGTACTTC. Its protein product is CASSYSARESSYEQYF.

The rearrangement uses TRBV27 and TRBJ1-5; D may be TRBD1 (5 bases). The CDR3 spans 20 residues. Germline CDR1 and CDR2: MNHEY and SMNVEV (reference sequence). The V end was cut by 1 base, the J end by 0 bases, with 22 bases between. As DNA, the CDR3 is TGTGCCAGCAGTTTATTCCCCCCGACCGGGGGGGTTTATAGCAATCAGCCCCAGCATTTT. Protein product: CASSLFPPTGGVYSNQPQHF.

J is TRBJ1-2 and V is TRBV5-4; a possible D gene is TRBD1 (6 bases). CDR1 is SGHNT and CDR2 is YYREEE in the germline V gene (reference sequence). Trimming shortened V by 4 bases and J by 0 bases, and 13 bases separated the two germline ends. The CDR3 runs to 15 residues. DNA of the CDR3: TGTGCCAGCAGCGGAGAGCAGGGGACTAACTATGGCTACACCTTC. It yields the protein CASSGEQGTNYGYTF.

This chain uses TRBV7-9 with TRBJ1-2; D unclear. V dropped 1 base and J dropped 10 bases, with 19 bases sitting between them. The CDR3 spans 15 residues. Germline CDR1 reads SEHNR; CDR2 reads FQNEAQ (reference sequence). CDR3 sequence (DNA): TGTGCCAGCAGCTTAGGAGGCAGTAGGTCCCGCGACTACACCTTC. The encoded protein is CASSLGGSRSRDYTF.

J is TRBJ2-4 and V is TRBV10-2; 7 bases map to TRBD2. The CDR3 spans 16 residues. Trimming removed 4 bases from V and 1 base from J; junction bases left unmatched: 7. Germline V gives CDR1 WSHSY, CDR2 SAAADI. The CDR3 sequence: CASSAQAGRAKNIQYF. As DNA, the CDR3 is TGCGCCAGCAGTGCCCAAGCGGGGCGGGCCAAAAACATTCAGTACTTC.

This clone was found many times. The chain is built from TRBV5-4 and TRBJ1-2, with TRBD1 matching 7 bases. Trimming cost V 4 bases and J 4 bases; bases outside gene matches: 13. CDR1 and CDR2 (germline): SGHNT, YYREEE (reference sequence). CDR3 length: 16 amino acids. CDR3 residues: CASSAPERGRSYGYTF. In nucleotides, the CDR3 is TGTGCCAGCAGCGCACCCGAGAGGGGGCGCAGCTATGGCTACACCTTC.

This clone was observed a single time. The gene calls are TRBV3-1 (or the pseudogene TRBV3-2) and TRBJ2-2; D possibly corresponds to TRBD2 (6 bases). Trimming cost V 4 bases and J 3 bases, with 15 bases left between them. Germline CDR1 reads LGHDT; CDR2 reads YNNKEL (reference sequence). The length of the CDR3 is 16 residues. The CDR3 loop reads CASSPAGRPDTGELFF. The DNA for the CDR3 is TGTGCCAGCAGCCCGGCGGGGAGACCGGACACCGGGGAGCTGTTTTTT.

This sequence joins TRBV11-2 and TRBJ1-6; D gene uncertain. V lost 2 bases and J lost 0, with 8 bases in between. The CDR3 has 16 amino acids. Germline V gene data show CDR1 as SGHAT and CDR2 as FQNNGV. CDR3 DNA: TGTGCCAGCAGCTTATGGAGCCACTCCTATAATTCACCCCTCCACTTT. Protein: CASSLWSHSYNSPLHF.

The V and J genes are TRBV7-9 and TRBJ2-3; 8 bases agree with TRBD2. Losses at the gene ends were 6 bases for V and 2 bases for J; bases not matched to a gene: 10. Germline loops: CDR1 SEHNR, CDR2 FQNEAQ (reference sequence). This CDR3 region has 16 residues. The CDR3 protein is CASRKLAGRSTDTQYF. CDR3 nucleotide sequence: TGTGCCAGCAGGAAGCTAGCGGGTAGATCCACAGATACGCAGTATTTT.

The CDR3 loop is CASSFFPSSTDTQYF. The CDR3 nucleotides read TGCGCCAGCAGCTTTTTCCCGTCTAGCACAGATACGCAGTATTTT. V is TRBV5-1 and J is TRBJ2-3, with D unresolved. Trimming shortened V by 2 bases and J by 0 bases, and 10 bases separated the two germline ends. Germline CDR1 is SGHRS and CDR2 is YFSETQ. The CDR3 spans 15 residues.

V usage is TRBV2 and J usage is TRBJ2-5; a weak D match, TRBD2 (7 bases). V was shortened by 2 bases and J by 7 bases, with 20 bases between the two germline ends. The CDR3 is 16 residues long. Germline values: CDR1 SNHLY, CDR2 FYNNEI. This chain's CDR3 is CASSERTSTGRMTQYF. The CDR3 DNA reads TGTGCCAGCAGTGAAAGGACTAGTACAGGGCGAATGACCCAGTACTTC.

V and J are TRBV4-1 and TRBJ2-3, with 11 bases fitting TRBD2. The CDR3 has 18 residues. Per germline, CDR1 MGHRA and CDR2 YSYEKL. V shed 0 bases and J 7 bases; nucleotides not matched to a gene: 12. The DNA for the CDR3 is TGCGCCAGCAGCCAAGATCGCCTAGCGGGGGGCTTTACCTATACGCAGTATTTT. It translates to CASSQDRLAGGFTYTQYF.

The chain carries TRBV12-5 and TRBJ1-3, with D possibly TRBD1 on 6 matching bases. With 5 bases removed from V and 2 bases from J, the gap between germline ends came to 10 bases. CDR3 length equals 14 residues. Germline assignment: CDR1 LGHNT and CDR2 FRNRAP. CDR3 protein: CASGTGQPGNTIYF. CDR3 bases: TGTGCTAGTGGTACCGGACAGCCTGGAAACACCATATATTTT. Together with reference TRBV12-5 and TRBJ1-3, the CDR3 gives the full variable domain: DARVTQTPRHKVTEMGQEVTMRCQPILGHNTVFWYRQTMMQGLELLAYFRNRAPLDDSGMPKDRFSAEMPDATLATLKIQPSEPRDSAVYFCASGTGQPGNTIYFGEGSWLTVV.

The chain couples TRBV4-1 to TRBJ1-2, with 10 bases matching TRBD1. This CDR3 has 17 residues. The ends lost 0 bases at V and 6 bases at J; junction bases unmatched: 10. Germline V gene lookup returns CDR1 MGHRA and CDR2 YSYEKL. CDR3 in amino acids: CASSQDEGRQGAHGYTF. CDR3 sequence (DNA): TGCGCCAGCAGCCAAGACGAGGGGCGACAGGGGGCGCATGGCTACACCTTC.